The present T cell receptor beta chain was sequenced within a study of T cell repertoires in cytomegalovirus infection. Whole-study context: Evidence of both CMV infection and a matching HLA type came from public TCR beta signatures.

General observations from the study: Ex vivo, HLA-C-restricted CMV-specific TCR beta clonotypes prevailed over the rest of the response.

TCRdb recomputed calls from the reads with MiXCR, one row per CDR3 protein. The data show hundreds of thousands of distinct CDR3 sequences, roughly 29% seen once. To note about this clonotype: Its antigen is currently unknown.

V lost 2 bases, J lost 5 bases, and 15 bases lay in between. Germline-derived CDR1 and CDR2 are SNHLY and FYNNEI. The length of the CDR3 is 15 residues. This chain joins TRBV2 and TRBJ2-5; D might be TRBD2 (6 bases). This clonotype was obtained from a human donor in good health (CMV status not recorded). Some clones in this sample may be carry-over from other donors' samples. Sequenced here: cultured PBMCs, sampled from culture after CMV antigen stimulation. The CDR3 nucleotides are TGTGCCAGCAGTGAATCCGCGGGACGGGGGGAGACCCAGTACTTC. As protein: CASSESAGRGETQYF.